This TCR beta chain was retrieved from a study of CD4+ T cells in melanoma. Findings and limits, study-wide: Neoantigen-specific CD4+ T cells in melanoma reportedly had diverse differentiation states. A reported correlation linked neoantigen-specific CD4+ T cells to CD8+, macrophage and B cell function.

The CDR3 is 17 amino acids. Germline V lookup: CDR1 GTSNPN, CDR2 SVGIG (reference sequence). Trimming at V came to 0 bases and at J to 3 bases, leaving 10 bases not matched to a gene. TCRdb keeps only in-frame clones here, not all; method: immunoSEQ multiplex PCR. Here the sample spans about 140,000 clones, around nine tenths being singletons. On this clone itself: Its target is unknown.

The TCR sequence derives from a human donor with melanoma. V and J are TRBV30 and TRBJ2-3; 9 nucleotides match TRBD2. CDR3 nucleotide sequence: TGTGCCTGGAGTGTAGGTCGTCTAGCGGGGCTAACAGATACGCAGTATTTT. Its protein product is CAWSVGRLAGLTDTQYF.